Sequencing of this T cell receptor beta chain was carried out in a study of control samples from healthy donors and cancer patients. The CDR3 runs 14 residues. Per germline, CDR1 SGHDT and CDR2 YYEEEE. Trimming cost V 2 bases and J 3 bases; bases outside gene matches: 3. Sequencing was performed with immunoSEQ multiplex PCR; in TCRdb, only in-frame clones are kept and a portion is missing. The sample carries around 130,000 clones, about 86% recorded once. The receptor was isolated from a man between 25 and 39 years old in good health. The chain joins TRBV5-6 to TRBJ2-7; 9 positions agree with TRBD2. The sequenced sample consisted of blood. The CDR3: CASSLGGGGYEQYF. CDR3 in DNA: TGTGCCAGCAGCTTAGGCGGGGGGGGCTACGAGCAGTACTTC.